The 23 T cell receptor beta chains given below trace back to one sample, sequenced in a study of OX40 agonist ivuxolimab in advanced cancers. The method was the immunoSEQ multiplex PCR assay. TCRdb limited this immuneACCESS table to in-frame rearrangements with V and J called. A share of clones is missing; checked studies link under half to unresolved V genes, and the rest is unexplained. For this sample there are about 63,000 clones; around nine tenths appear just once. Of the sample, 0.55% to 0.65% falls within the top ten clones. Sample: CD4+ or CD8+ T cells sorted from blood, taken in a trial of the OX40 agonist ivuxolimab. The receptors were gathered from an adult with an advanced solid tumor such as melanoma, head and neck, liver or kidney cancer.

CDR3 nucleotide sequence: TGCGCCAGCAGCTTGGCTGAACTAGCGGGAGCTGAGACCCAGTACTTC. This sequence encodes CASSLAELAGAETQYF. The chain has TRBV5-1 and TRBJ2-5, with 11 bases matching TRBD2. V trimming: 0 bases; J trimming: 5 bases; junction bases outside the gene matches: 6. The germline gives CDR1 SGHRS, CDR2 YFSETQ. This CDR3 contains 16 residues.

This clone was seen only a few times. This sequence joins TRBV11-2 and TRBJ2-7, with D perhaps given as TRBD1 or TRBD2 (5 bases each). Germline CDR1 reads SGHAT; CDR2 reads FQNNGV. The CDR3 has 13 residues. V was clipped by 11 bases and J by 0 bases, with 14 bases between them. CDR3 in amino acids: CASRGPSSYEQYF. The DNA for the CDR3 is TGTGCCTCCCGGGGACCGAGCTCCTACGAGCAGTACTTC.

The V call is TRBV11-1, the J call TRBJ2-2, with a possible D match to TRBD1 (6 bases). V shed 5 bases and J shed 2 bases, with 12 bases lying between them. The CDR3 spans 15 residues. Germline V CDR1 and CDR2: SGHAT, FQDESV (reference sequence). In DNA form, the CDR3 reads TGTGCCAGCAGCGCGGCCAGGGGAAACACCGGGGAGCTGTTTTTT. It yields the protein CASSAARGNTGELFF. Based on the CDR3 plus reference TRBV11-1 and TRBJ2-2, the full variable domain is EAEVAQSPRYKITEKSQAVAFWCDPISGHATLYWYRQILGQGPELLVQFQDESVVDDSQLPKDRFSAERLKGVDSTLKIQPAELGDSAMYLCASSAARGNTGELFFGEGSRLTVL.

This rearrangement joins TRBV28 to TRBJ2-5, with 13 positions matching TRBD2. The germline V gene has CDR1 MDHEN and CDR2 SYDVKM. This CDR3 has 16 residues. The trim removed 5 bases at V and 3 bases at J, leaving 6 bases unmatched. The CDR3 bases are TGTGCCAGCAGTCCTACCGGGACTAGCGGGGAAGAGACCCAGTACTTC. Amino acid sequence: CASSPTGTSGEETQYF.

CDR3 protein: CASSPLDRVGDTQYF. For the CDR3, the DNA is TGTGCCAGTAGTCCCCTGGACAGGGTTGGAGATACGCAGTATTTT. The chain couples TRBV19 to TRBJ2-3; TRBD1 matches 8 bases. The CDR3 consists of 15 residues. Germline loops: CDR1 LNHDA, CDR2 SQIVND (reference sequence). V was clipped by 5 bases and J by 5 bases; unmatched bases: 9.

The table lists this clone with a count of one. The V call is TRBV29-1, the J call TRBJ1-2; D remains ambiguous. This CDR3 region has 12 residues. The ends were cut back, 3 bases at V and 12 bases at J, with 17 bases in the middle. CDR1 and CDR2 from the germline V gene are SQVTM and ANQGSEA. Here the CDR3 reads CSVEATGGSDTF. Here the CDR3 DNA reads TGCAGCGTTGAGGCAACCGGAGGATCGGACACCTTC.

The chain is built from TRBV30 and TRBJ2-6; 12 positions agree with TRBD2. Germline CDR1 reads GTSNPN; CDR2 reads SVGIG (reference sequence). The CDR3 has 16 amino acids. J was trimmed by 2 bases and V by 5 bases; bases with no gene match: 4. The CDR3 bases are TGTGCCTGGGCTGCTAGCGGGAGGGCTGGGGCCAACGTCCTGACTTTC. Translating gives CAWAASGRAGANVLTF. The entire variable domain, with the rest obtained from reference TRBV30 and TRBJ2-6, is as follows: SQTIHQWPATLVQPVGSPLSLECTVEGTSNPNLYWYRQAAGRGLQLLFYSVGIGQISSEVPQNLSASRPQDRQFILSSKKLLLSDSGFYLCAWAASGRAGANVLTFGAGSRLTVL.

The rearrangement links TRBV5-4 to TRBJ1-2, with 7 positions matching TRBD1. The germline gives CDR1 SGHNT, CDR2 YYREEE (reference sequence). The CDR3 contains 13 residues. With V trimmed by 4 bases and J by 4 bases, 4 bases remained unmatched. Here the CDR3 reads CASSDDRAYGYTF. Written as DNA, the CDR3 is TGTGCCAGCAGCGATGACAGGGCCTATGGCTACACCTTC.

There are a few counts of this clone. V usage is TRBV19 and J usage is TRBJ1-2; 10 positions agree with TRBD1. V trimming: 1 base; J trimming: 4 bases; junction bases outside the gene matches: 6. Germline CDR1 LNHDA, CDR2 SQIVND (reference sequence). The length of the CDR3 is 16 residues. CDR3 nucleotide sequence: TGTGCCAGTAGTATAGTAGTGGGACAGGGGTCCTATGGCTACACCTTC. It encodes CASSIVVGQGSYGYTF.

This chain links TRBV19 with TRBJ2-2; TRBD2 might be the D (5 bases). The germline V and J ends were trimmed by 8 bases and 3 bases, with 13 bases remaining between them. The germline CDR1 and CDR2 sequences are LNHDA and SQIVND (reference sequence). This CDR3 spans 14 amino acids. The CDR3, as DNA: TGTGCCAGTCGCCTAGCCCTTGACACCGGGGAGCTGTTTTTT. It translates to CASRLALDTGELFF. The whole variable domain, remainder taken from reference TRBV19 and TRBJ2-2, is DGGITQSPKYLFRKEGQNVTLSCEQNLNHDAMYWYRQDPGQGLRLIYYSQIVNDFQKGDIAEGYSVSREKKESFPLTVTSAQKNPTAFYLCASRLALDTGELFFGEGSRLTVL.

The chain is built from TRBV5-8 and TRBJ1-1, with a weak D call TRBD1 (5 bases). This CDR3 spans 16 amino acids. In germline, CDR1 is SGHTS, CDR2 YDEGEE. The germline V and J ends were trimmed by 4 bases and 4 bases, with 20 bases remaining between them. CDR3 loop: CASSRGRLLTGTEAFF. For the CDR3, the DNA is TGTGCCAGCAGCCGGGGACGGCTGCTAACAGGCACTGAAGCTTTCTTT.

This clone was observed a single time. This chain links TRBV6-5 with TRBJ1-2, with TRBD1 identical over 7 bases. There are 15 residues in the CDR3. Unmatched junction bases numbered 15, after V lost 6 bases and J lost 8 bases. Germline V gene sequence: CDR1 MNHEY, CDR2 SVGAGI. Here the CDR3 reads CASRPDRAPLLGYTF. For the CDR3, the DNA is TGTGCCAGCAGACCCGACAGGGCGCCTCTTCTCGGCTACACCTTC.

This chain connects TRBV4-1 to TRBJ2-1, with D perhaps TRBD2 (6 bases). The CDR3 runs 15 residues. V was cut by 3 bases and J by 2 bases, with 11 bases left in between. Germline-derived CDR1 and CDR2 are MGHRA and YSYEKL. The CDR3 nucleotides are TGCGCCAGCAGCCATACGGGAGTGGCCTACAATGAGCAGTTCTTC. This translates into CASSHTGVAYNEQFF.

The chain has TRBV28 and TRBJ1-5; D gene ambiguous. V dropped 1 base and J dropped 0 bases, with 1 base sitting between them. Germline assignment: CDR1 MDHEN and CDR2 SYDVKM. CDR3 length equals 13 residues. The DNA of the CDR3 is TGTGCCAGCAGTTTATATAGCAATCAGCCCCAGCATTTT. The encoded protein is CASSLYSNQPQHF.

This chain uses TRBV21-1 with TRBJ2-7; the table's D call, TRBD2, was not checked against the DNA. TRBV21-1 is noted as a pseudogene. The CDR3 covers 15 residues. The CDR3 DNA reads TGTGCCAGCAGCAAACTGATCTATCCCCCCTACGAGCAGTACTTC. Translated, it gives CASSKLIYPPYEQYF.

The chain employs TRBV5-4 and TRBJ2-2; tentatively, D is TRBD1 (7 bases). Trimming removed 3 bases from V and 6 bases from J, with 18 bases in between. Germline loops: CDR1 SGHNT, CDR2 YYREEE (reference sequence). This CDR3 is 16 amino acids long. CDR3 DNA sequence: TGTGCCAGCAGCTCCTTGGAGGGGGCGCGATCCGGGGAGCTGTTTTTT. It specifies CASSSLEGARSGELFF.

The V and J genes are TRBV4-2 and TRBJ2-7; D perhaps matches TRBD1 (5 bases). CDR1 and CDR2 from the germline V gene are LGHNA and YNFKEQ. V gave up 0 bases and J gave up 4 bases, with 22 bases separating them. The CDR3 is 18 residues long. This CDR3 is CASSQDRTGSDVPYEQYF. CDR3 nucleotides: TGTGCCAGCAGCCAAGATCGCACAGGCAGCGACGTCCCTTACGAGCAGTACTTC.

The chain is built from TRBV4-2 and TRBJ2-1, with D perhaps matching TRBD1 (6 bases). V gave up 3 bases and J gave up 4 bases, with 16 bases separating them. Germline values: CDR1 LGHNA, CDR2 YNFKEQ. CDR3 length: 16 amino acids. In DNA form, the CDR3 reads TGTGCCAGCAGCCAGGGTGGGGGCCCAGATTACAATGAGCAGTTCTTC. Its translation: CASSQGGGPDYNEQFF.

The chain links TRBV5-1 to TRBJ2-3; 11 bases match TRBD1. Per the germline V gene, CDR1 is SGHRS and CDR2 is YFSETQ. The V gene end was trimmed by 4 bases and the J gene end by 3 bases; junction bases not matched to a gene: 7. This CDR3 has 16 residues. CDR3 in DNA: TGCGCCAGCAGCCGACTGGACAGGGGGCGTACAGATACGCAGTATTTT. The encoded protein is CASSRLDRGRTDTQYF.

The chain couples TRBV28 to TRBJ1-2; unclear D gene. Germline-derived CDR1 and CDR2 are MDHEN and SYDVKM. CDR3 size: 14 residues. Trimming stripped 5 bases from V and 0 bases from J, with 10 bases between. The CDR3 region has the DNA TGTGCCAGCAGTGGAGCCCCTGCTAACTATGGCTACACCTTC. This translates into CASSGAPANYGYTF.

The chain links TRBV30 to TRBJ1-5; 10 nucleotides line up with TRBD1. The CDR3 is made up of 15 amino acids. Germline lookup yields CDR1 GTSNPN and CDR2 SVGIG (reference sequence). Unmatched junction bases numbered 5, after V lost 0 bases and J lost 6 bases. CDR3 sequence (DNA): TGTGCCTGGAGTGTAGGGGGACAGGGGCCTCAGCCCCAGCATTTT. Translated, it gives CAWSVGGQGPQPQHF.

This clone occurred a few times. The rearrangement joins TRBV21-1 to TRBJ2-5. TRBV21-1 is assigned pseudogene status. The CDR3 has 13 amino acids. CDR3 DNA sequence: TGTGCCAGCGCCCTCCGTAACCAAGAGACCCAGTACTTC. This encodes CASALRNQETQYF.

The chain is built from TRBV6-5 and TRBJ2-3, with D unclear. The V end lost 6 bases, the J end lost 4 bases, and 5 bases lay between the germline ends. Per germline, CDR1 MNHEY and CDR2 SVGAGI. The CDR3 is 11 amino acids. CDR3 nucleotides: TGTGCCAGCAGCACACCAGATACGCAGTATTTT. It translates to CASSTPDTQYF.